The clone carrying this TCR beta chain was detected only a few times. The target antigen is unknown. This specimen belongs to a study of blood T cells in healthy people across ages. Study results and limitations: Getting older went along with TCR beta diversity per million T cells dropping roughly linearly. Considered underestimates were the diversity estimates obtained from one million T cells.

The use of a sample-barcoded 5' primer and a J-beta primer mix characterized a second PCR of roughly 6 to 11 cycles. Each cDNA was tagged by a template-switch adaptor containing 12 random nucleotides. TCRdb re-analysed the 5' RACE reads in MiXCR, keeping a single row per CDR3 protein. The sample includes 650,000 to 1,000,000 distinct CDR3 sequences, about 45% of them seen just once. In germline, CDR1 is SGDLS, CDR2 YYNGEE. The V gene lost 3 bases and the J gene lost 2 bases, with 13 bases spanning the gap. The CDR3 extends over 15 amino acids. Sequencing input: blood. This receptor was identified in a man older than 75 in good health. The gene calls are TRBV9 and TRBJ2-3; D may be TRBD1 (5 bases). This chain's CDR3 is CASSAMKTDTDTQYF. For the CDR3, the DNA is TGTGCCAGCAGCGCGATGAAGACAGACACAGATACGCAGTATTTT.